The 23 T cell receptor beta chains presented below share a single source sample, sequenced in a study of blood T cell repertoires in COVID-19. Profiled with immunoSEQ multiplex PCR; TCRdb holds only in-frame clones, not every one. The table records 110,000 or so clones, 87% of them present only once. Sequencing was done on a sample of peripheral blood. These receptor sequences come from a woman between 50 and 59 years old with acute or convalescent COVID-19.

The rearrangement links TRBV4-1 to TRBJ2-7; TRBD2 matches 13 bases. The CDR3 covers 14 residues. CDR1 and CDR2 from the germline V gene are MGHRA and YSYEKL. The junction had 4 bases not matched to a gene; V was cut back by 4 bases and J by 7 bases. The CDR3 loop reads CASSPGLAGVEQYF. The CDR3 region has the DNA TGCGCCAGCAGCCCCGGACTAGCGGGAGTTGAGCAGTACTTC.

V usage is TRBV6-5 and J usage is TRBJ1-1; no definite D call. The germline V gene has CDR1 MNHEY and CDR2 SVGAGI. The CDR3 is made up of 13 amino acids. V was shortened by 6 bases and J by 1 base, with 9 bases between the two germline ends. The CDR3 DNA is TGTGCCAGCAGCCGCCTACCGAACACTGAAGCTTTCTTT. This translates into CASSRLPNTEAFF.

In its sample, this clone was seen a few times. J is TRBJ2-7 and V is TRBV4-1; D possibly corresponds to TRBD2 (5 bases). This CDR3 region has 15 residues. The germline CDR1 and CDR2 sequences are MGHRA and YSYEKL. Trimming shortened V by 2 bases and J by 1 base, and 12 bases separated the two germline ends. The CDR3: CASSQSQDWSYEQYF. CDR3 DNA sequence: TGCGCCAGCAGCCAATCCCAGGACTGGTCCTACGAGCAGTACTTC.

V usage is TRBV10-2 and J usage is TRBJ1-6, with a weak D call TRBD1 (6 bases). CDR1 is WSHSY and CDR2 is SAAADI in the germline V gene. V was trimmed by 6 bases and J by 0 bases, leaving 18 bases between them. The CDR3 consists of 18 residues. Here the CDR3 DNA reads TGCGCCAGCAGGGGGGCACGAAGCGGAAGCTCCTATAATTCACCCCTCCACTTT. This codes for CASRGARSGSSYNSPLHF.

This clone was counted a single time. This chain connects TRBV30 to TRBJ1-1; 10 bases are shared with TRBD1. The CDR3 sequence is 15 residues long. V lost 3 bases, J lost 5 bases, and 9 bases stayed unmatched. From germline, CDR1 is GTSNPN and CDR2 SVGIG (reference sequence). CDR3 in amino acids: CAWRPGTGDWTEAFF. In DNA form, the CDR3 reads TGTGCCTGGAGGCCCGGGACAGGGGATTGGACTGAAGCTTTCTTT.

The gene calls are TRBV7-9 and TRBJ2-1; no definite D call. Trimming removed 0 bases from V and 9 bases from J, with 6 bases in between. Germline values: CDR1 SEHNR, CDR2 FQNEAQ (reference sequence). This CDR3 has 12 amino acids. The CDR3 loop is CASSLALGEQFF. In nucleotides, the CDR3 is TGTGCCAGCAGCTTAGCGCTAGGTGAGCAGTTCTTC.

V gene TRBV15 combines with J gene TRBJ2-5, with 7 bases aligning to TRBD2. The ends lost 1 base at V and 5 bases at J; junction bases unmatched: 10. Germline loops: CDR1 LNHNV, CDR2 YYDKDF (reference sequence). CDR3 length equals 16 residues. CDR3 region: CATSRAGLLGGETQYF. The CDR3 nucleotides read TGTGCCACCAGCAGAGCGGGACTCCTCGGGGGGGAGACCCAGTACTTC.

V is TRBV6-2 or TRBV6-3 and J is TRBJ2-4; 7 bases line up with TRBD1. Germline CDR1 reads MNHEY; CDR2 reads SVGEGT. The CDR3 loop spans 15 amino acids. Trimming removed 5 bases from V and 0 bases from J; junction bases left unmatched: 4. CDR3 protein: CASSKGTVAKNIQYF. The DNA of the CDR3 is TGTGCCAGCAGTAAGGGGACAGTAGCCAAAAACATTCAGTACTTC.

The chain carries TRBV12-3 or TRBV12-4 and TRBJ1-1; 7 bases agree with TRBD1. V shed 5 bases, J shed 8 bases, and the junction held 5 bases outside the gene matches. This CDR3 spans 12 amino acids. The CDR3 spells CASSMSGGEAFF. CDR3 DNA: TGTGCCAGCAGTATGTCAGGGGGAGAAGCTTTCTTT.

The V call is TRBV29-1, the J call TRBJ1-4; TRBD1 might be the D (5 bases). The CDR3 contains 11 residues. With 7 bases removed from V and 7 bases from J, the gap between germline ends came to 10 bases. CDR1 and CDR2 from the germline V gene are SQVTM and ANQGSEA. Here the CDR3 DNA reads TGCAGCGGGGGGAGTAGTGAAAAACTGTTTTTT. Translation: CSGGSSEKLFF.

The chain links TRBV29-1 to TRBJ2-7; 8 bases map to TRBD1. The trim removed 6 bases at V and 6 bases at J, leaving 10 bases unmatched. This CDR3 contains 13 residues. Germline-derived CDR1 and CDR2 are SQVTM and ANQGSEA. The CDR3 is CSVPGQGQFEQYF. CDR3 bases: TGCAGCGTCCCCGGACAGGGCCAATTCGAGCAGTACTTC.

The DNA of the CDR3 is TGCGCCAGCAGCCAAGATCTAGCTAGCGGGAGGGCAGATACGCAGTATTTT. Its protein is CASSQDLASGRADTQYF. The chain joins TRBV4-3 to TRBJ2-3, with 12 bases that match TRBD2. This CDR3 comprises 17 residues. The V segment lost 0 bases and the J segment 4 bases; nucleotides outside the gene matches: 5. Germline loops: CDR1 LGHNA, CDR2 YSLEER.

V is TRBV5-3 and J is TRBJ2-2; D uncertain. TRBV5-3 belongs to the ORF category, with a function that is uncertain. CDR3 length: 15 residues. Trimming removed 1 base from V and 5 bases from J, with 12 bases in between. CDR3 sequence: CARSLLSQLTGELFF. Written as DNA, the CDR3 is TGTGCCAGAAGCTTGCTTTCCCAACTAACCGGGGAGCTGTTTTTT.

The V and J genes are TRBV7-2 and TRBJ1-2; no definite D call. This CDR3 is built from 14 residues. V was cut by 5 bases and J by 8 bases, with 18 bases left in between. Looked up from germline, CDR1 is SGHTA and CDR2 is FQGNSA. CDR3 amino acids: CASSPRLGGEGYTF. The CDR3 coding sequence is TGTGCCAGCAGCCCACGGCTGGGAGGAGAAGGCTACACCTTC.

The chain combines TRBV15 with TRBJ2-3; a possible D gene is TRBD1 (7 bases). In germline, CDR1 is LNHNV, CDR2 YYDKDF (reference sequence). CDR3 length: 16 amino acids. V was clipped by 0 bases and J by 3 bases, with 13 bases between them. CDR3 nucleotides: TGTGCCACCAGCAGAGACCAGACAGGGAGGACAGATACGCAGTATTTT. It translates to CATSRDQTGRTDTQYF.

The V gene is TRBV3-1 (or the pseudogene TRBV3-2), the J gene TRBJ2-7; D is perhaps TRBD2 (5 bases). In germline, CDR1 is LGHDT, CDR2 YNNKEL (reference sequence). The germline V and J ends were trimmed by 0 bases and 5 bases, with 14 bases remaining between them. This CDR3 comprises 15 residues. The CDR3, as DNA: TGTGCCAGCAGCCAAGATCTGGTAAGGCGGGACGAGCAGTACTTC. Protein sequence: CASSQDLVRRDEQYF.

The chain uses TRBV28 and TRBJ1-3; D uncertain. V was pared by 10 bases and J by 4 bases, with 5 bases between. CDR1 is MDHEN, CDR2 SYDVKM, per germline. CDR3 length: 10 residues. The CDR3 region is CATFGNTIYF. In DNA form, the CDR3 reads TGTGCCACCTTCGGAAACACCATATATTTT.

The CDR3 protein is CASSQDLMTGGRGYTF. In DNA form, the CDR3 reads TGTGCCAGCAGCCAAGATTTAATGACAGGGGGTCGGGGCTACACCTTC. The V call is TRBV4-2, the J call TRBJ1-2; 9 bases are a match to TRBD1. From germline, CDR1 is LGHNA and CDR2 YNFKEQ. The CDR3 runs to 16 residues. V was clipped by 0 bases and J by 8 bases; unmatched bases: 10.

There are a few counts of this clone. The CDR3 DNA sequence: TGTGCCAGTAGTCTCGGTTCTCAGGTCAACACTGAAGCTTTCTTT. This sequence encodes CASSLGSQVNTEAFF. The J gene is TRBJ1-1, the V gene TRBV19, with no clear D. Between the trimmed V and J ends, which lost 5 bases and 2 bases, there was a span of 15 bases. Germline lookup yields CDR1 LNHDA and CDR2 SQIVND (reference sequence). The CDR3 covers 15 residues.

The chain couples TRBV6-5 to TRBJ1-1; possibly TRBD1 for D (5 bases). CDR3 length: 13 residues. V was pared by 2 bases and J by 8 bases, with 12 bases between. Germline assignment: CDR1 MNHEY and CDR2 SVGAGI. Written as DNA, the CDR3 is TGTGCCAGCAGTTACGCGCAAAGGGGAGAAGCTTTCTTT. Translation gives CASSYAQRGEAFF.

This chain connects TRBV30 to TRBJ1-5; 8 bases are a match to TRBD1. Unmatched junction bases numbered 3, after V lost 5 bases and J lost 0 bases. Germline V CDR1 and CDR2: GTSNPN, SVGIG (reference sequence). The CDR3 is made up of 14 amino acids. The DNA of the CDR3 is TGTGCCTGGGACAGGGGATATAGCAATCAGCCCCAGCATTTT. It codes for CAWDRGYSNQPQHF. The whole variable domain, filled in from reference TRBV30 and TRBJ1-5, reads SQTIHQWPATLVQPVGSPLSLECTVEGTSNPNLYWYRQAAGRGLQLLFYSVGIGQISSEVPQNLSASRPQDRQFILSSKKLLLSDSGFYLCAWDRGYSNQPQHFGDGTRLSIL.

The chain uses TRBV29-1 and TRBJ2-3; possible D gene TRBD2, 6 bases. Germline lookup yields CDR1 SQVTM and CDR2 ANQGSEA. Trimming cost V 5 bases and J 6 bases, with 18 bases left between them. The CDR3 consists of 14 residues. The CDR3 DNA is TGCAGCGTTCGTCCAGGAGGGGTCAGCGATACGCAGTATTTT. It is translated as CSVRPGGVSDTQYF.

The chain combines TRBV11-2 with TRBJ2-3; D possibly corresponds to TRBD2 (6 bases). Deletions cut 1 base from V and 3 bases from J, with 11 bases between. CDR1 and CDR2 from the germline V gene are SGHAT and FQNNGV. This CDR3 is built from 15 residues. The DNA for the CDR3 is TGTGCCAGCAGCTTAGGGTACGGGAGTACAGATACGCAGTATTTT. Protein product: CASSLGYGSTDTQYF.